This TCR beta chain was recovered during a study of cytomegalovirus exposure and HLA in healthy donors. PCR was performed using 60 Vbeta and 13 Jbeta primers. Clones were read by immunoSEQ multiplex PCR, and TCRdb kept only the in-frame ones, dropping some. The table lists over 35,000 clones, approximately 80% of them singletons, with about 1.5% in the top ten. This clone was seen only a few times. The antigen is undetermined. General observations from the study: The sole available immune exposure information was CMV serostatus. Common viral pathogens seemed to be connected with several of the most significant clusters, according to a later analysis.

Germline-derived CDR1 and CDR2 are SGHTA and FQGNSA. Trimming took off 5 bases at V and 2 bases at J, with 16 bases between the two ends. This CDR3 is 17 amino acids long. Each donor was healthy, and each was a bone marrow donor. Input material: PBMCs. This chain uses TRBV7-2 with TRBJ2-6; unclear D gene. This TCR was recovered from a man aged 25-45 years in good health and CMV-seronegative. The DNA for the CDR3 is TGTGCCAGCAGCCCGCCTAAACTACTCACTGGGGCCAACGTCCTGACTTTC. Translating gives CASSPPKLLTGANVLTF.